The 21 T cell receptor beta chains presented below share a single source sample, sequenced in a study of HIV-infected patients and healthy controls. One entry per CDR3 protein, called by TCRdb with MiXCR from the 5' RACE reads. This sample carries about 64,000 distinct CDR3 sequences, 15% to 20% of them seen once, and the ten largest clones take more than 1.2%. The sample comprised CD4+ T cells from blood. The receptors shown here come from a human donor in good health.

The CDR3 loop reads CASSLRTERLETQYF. Written as DNA, the CDR3 is TGTGCCAGCAGCCTCCGGACAGAAAGGTTGGAGACCCAGTACTTC. The chain has TRBV7-8 and TRBJ2-5; a possible D gene is TRBD1 (6 bases). Per germline, CDR1 SGHVS and CDR2 FQNEAQ. V was trimmed by 5 bases and J by 5 bases, leaving 18 bases between them. This CDR3 region has 15 residues. Filled out from reference TRBV7-8 and TRBJ2-5, the complete variable domain reads GAGVSQSPRYKVAKRGQDVALRCDPISGHVSLFWYQQALGQGPEFLTYFQNEAQLDKSGLPSDRFFAERPEGSVSTLKIQRTQQEDSAVYLCASSLRTERLETQYFGPGTRLLVL.

This clonotype was seen a few times. The chain combines TRBV5-6 with TRBJ1-5, with D tentatively TRBD1 (6 bases). Trimming removed 4 bases at V and 0 bases at J, with 14 bases between. Germline V gives CDR1 SGHDT, CDR2 YYEEEE. The length of the CDR3 is 16 residues. The CDR3 DNA reads as TGTGCCAGCAGCACGGCCGGACAGTATAGCAATCAGCCCCAGCATTTT. Translated, it gives CASSTAGQYSNQPQHF.

This clonotype turned up a few times. The V and J genes are TRBV2 and TRBJ1-1; possible D gene TRBD1, 5 bases. The CDR3 loop spans 16 amino acids. Trimming cost V 0 bases and J 0 bases, with 11 bases left between them. Germline CDR1 reads SNHLY; CDR2 reads FYNNEI. As DNA, the CDR3 is TGTGCCAGCAGTGAAGCTGCGGGACTCATGAACACTGAAGCTTTCTTT. It codes for CASSEAAGLMNTEAFF.

This clonotype has a count of ten or more. CDR3 protein: CSAARSGSTDTQYF. As DNA, the CDR3 is TGCAGCGCTGCGCGCAGCGGATCGACAGATACGCAGTATTTT. The genes are TRBV29-1 and TRBJ2-3, with D perhaps matching TRBD2 (5 bases). CDR3 length: 14 residues. V lost 7 bases to trimming and J lost 3 bases, with 17 bases between them. Germline V CDR1 and CDR2: SQVTM, ANQGSEA.

This clonotype was recorded at least ten times. V gene TRBV3-1 combines with J gene TRBJ2-2, with D tentatively TRBD2 (5 bases). V shed 2 bases and J shed 4 bases, with 17 bases lying between them. The CDR3 contains 17 residues. The V gene's germline CDR1 is LGHDT and CDR2 YNNKEL (reference sequence). The CDR3 is CASSQRRTESSTGELFF. CDR3 in DNA: TGTGCCAGCAGCCAAAGGAGGACCGAATCGAGCACCGGGGAGCTGTTTTTT.

The chain couples TRBV7-3 to TRBJ1-1, with a tentative D call TRBD1 (6 bases). This CDR3 region has 14 residues. Trimming took 2 bases from V and 3 from J, leaving 10 bases between them. Germline CDR1 and CDR2: SGHTA and FQGTGA. The CDR3 sequence: CASSLVPGDTEAFF. CDR3 nucleotides: TGTGCCAGCAGCTTAGTCCCAGGGGACACTGAAGCTTTCTTT.

The gene calls are TRBV20-1 and TRBJ2-1; 13 bases fit TRBD2. Per the germline V gene, CDR1 is DFQATT and CDR2 is SNEGSKA (reference sequence). Unmatched junction bases numbered 6, after V lost 5 bases and J lost 5 bases. The CDR3 contains 15 residues. CDR3 protein: CSALGTSGANNEQFF. CDR3 nucleotides: TGCAGTGCTCTCGGGACTAGCGGGGCAAACAATGAGCAGTTCTTC.

In its sample, this clonotype was seen many times. CDR3: CASSNREYNEKLFF. CDR3 coding DNA: TGTGCCAGCAGTAACAGGGAGTACAATGAAAAACTGTTTTTT. The J gene is TRBJ1-4, the V gene TRBV14, with a tentative D call TRBD1 (6 bases). Germline V gives CDR1 SGHDN, CDR2 FVKESK. The V end lost 6 bases, the J end lost 5 bases, and 13 bases lay between the germline ends. This CDR3 contains 14 residues.

The gene calls are TRBV27 and TRBJ1-5; no clear D. With 11 bases removed from V and 2 bases from J, the gap between germline ends came to 13 bases. The CDR3 has 13 residues. Germline V gives CDR1 MNHEY, CDR2 SMNVEV (reference sequence). The CDR3 protein is CASGYKGNQPQHF. CDR3 nucleotides: TGTGCCTCCGGGTATAAGGGCAATCAGCCCCAGCATTTT.

This clonotype has a count of ten or more. This chain joins TRBV29-1 and TRBJ1-2, with D possibly TRBD1 on 6 matching bases. The V gene lost 7 bases and the J gene lost 8 bases, with 14 bases spanning the gap. Germline-derived CDR1 and CDR2 are SQVTM and ANQGSEA. CDR3 length equals 11 residues. The CDR3 protein is CSAIQGLGYTF. The CDR3 bases are TGCAGCGCTATACAGGGTCTGGGCTACACCTTC.

The V and J genes are TRBV5-1 and TRBJ1-1, with TRBD1 matching 12 bases. This CDR3 has 17 amino acids. CDR1 and CDR2 (germline): SGHRS, YFSETQ. V lost 4 bases and J lost 2; bases outside the gene matches: 9. The CDR3: CASSPGTGGWLNTEAFF. CDR3 nucleotide sequence: TGCGCCAGCAGCCCCGGGACAGGGGGCTGGCTTAACACTGAAGCTTTCTTT.

The sample holds many counts of this clonotype. The chain is built from TRBV7-8 and TRBJ2-3; D uncertain. V lost 4 bases and J 1 base, leaving 9 bases between the germline ends. The CDR3 runs to 14 residues. Germline-derived CDR1 and CDR2 are SGHVS and FQNEAQ. In DNA, the CDR3 is TGTGCCAGCAGCTCGATCCGAGGCACAGATACGCAGTATTTT. Its translation is CASSSIRGTDTQYF. Full variable domain (missing parts from reference TRBV7-8 and TRBJ2-3): GAGVSQSPRYKVAKRGQDVALRCDPISGHVSLFWYQQALGQGPEFLTYFQNEAQLDKSGLPSDRFFAERPEGSVSTLKIQRTQQEDSAVYLCASSSIRGTDTQYFGPGTRLTVL.

At least ten counts were recorded for this clonotype. This rearrangement joins TRBV11-3 to TRBJ2-3, with D hard to call. Trimming cost V 2 bases and J 7 bases, with 13 bases left between them. The CDR3 is made up of 14 amino acids. CDR1 and CDR2 from the germline V gene are SGHNT and YENEEA. The CDR3 spells CASSLSGSSHTQYF. The CDR3, as DNA: TGTGCCAGCAGCTTATCCGGTAGCAGCCATACGCAGTATTTT.

In its sample, this clonotype was seen a few times. The gene calls are TRBV12-3 or TRBV12-4 and TRBJ1-1; no clear D. Trimming pared 6 bases from V and 3 bases from J, leaving 17 bases between. The length of the CDR3 is 15 residues. This chain's CDR3 is CASRKNKGRDTEAFF. In DNA form, the CDR3 reads TGTGCCAGCAGAAAAAATAAAGGACGGGACACTGAAGCTTTCTTT.

J is TRBJ2-5 and V is TRBV2; D is unclear. From germline, CDR1 is SNHLY and CDR2 FYNNEI. The CDR3 is made up of 14 amino acids. The V end was cut by 2 bases, the J end by 1 base, with 8 bases between. CDR3 DNA sequence: TGTGCCAGCAGTGAATGGAGCAGCCAAGAGACCCAGTACTTC. It codes for CASSEWSSQETQYF.

The sample holds many counts of this clonotype. This chain connects TRBV5-1 to TRBJ2-5; D is unclear. This CDR3 has 14 residues. Trimming removed 0 bases from V and 5 bases from J, with 11 bases in between. CDR1 is SGHRS, CDR2 YFSETQ, per germline. The CDR3 region is CASSLGNLRETQYF. As DNA, the CDR3 is TGCGCCAGCAGCTTGGGGAATCTTCGTGAGACCCAGTACTTC.

This clonotype has just a few counts. The CDR3 protein is CSAKTGGRETQYF. CDR3 in DNA: TGCAGTGCTAAAACAGGGGGCCGGGAGACCCAGTACTTC. This rearrangement joins TRBV20-1 to TRBJ2-5; 9 nucleotides agree with TRBD1. Germline V gene lookup returns CDR1 DFQATT and CDR2 SNEGSKA (reference sequence). The CDR3 runs 13 residues. The trim removed 4 bases at V and 5 bases at J, leaving 5 bases unmatched.

The chain couples TRBV7-6 to TRBJ2-3; D is unclear. Trimming cost V 4 bases and J 4 bases, with 9 bases left between them. In germline, CDR1 is SGHVS, CDR2 FNYEAQ. The CDR3 is 13 amino acids. This CDR3 is CASSSRVPDTQYF. The CDR3 nucleotides are TGTGCCAGCAGCTCCCGGGTCCCAGATACGCAGTATTTT. The full variable domain, completed using reference TRBV7-6 and TRBJ2-3, is GAGVSQSPRYKVTKRGQDVALRCDPISGHVSLYWYRQALGQGPEFLTYFNYEAQQDKSGLPNDRFSAERPEGSISTLTIQRTEQRDSAMYRCASSSRVPDTQYFGPGTRLTVL.

This clonotype was counted at least ten times. The chain joins TRBV21-1 to TRBJ1-6; the table's TRBD1 call for D was not verified on the DNA. TRBV21-1 is flagged as a pseudogene. The CDR3 covers 18 residues. The CDR3 region has the DNA TGTGCCAGCAGCAAAAGGAGGGGCGGACGGATCTATAATTCACCCCTCCACTTT. Translating it yields CASSKRRGGRIYNSPLHF.

The chain joins TRBV4-3 to TRBJ1-6; D remains unclear. CDR1 and CDR2 from the germline V gene are LGHNA and YSLEER. Trimming shortened V by 0 bases and J by 0 bases, and 12 bases separated the two germline ends. CDR3 length equals 18 residues. The CDR3 protein is CASSQDPVTSSYNSPLHF. CDR3 sequence (DNA): TGCGCCAGCAGCCAAGATCCAGTGACAAGCTCCTATAATTCACCCCTCCACTTT.

This clonotype was recorded many times. The chain is built from TRBV3-1 and TRBJ2-7; D gene ambiguous. Germline loops: CDR1 LGHDT, CDR2 YNNKEL (reference sequence). V was cut by 1 base and J by 6 bases, with 4 bases left in between. The CDR3 has 11 residues. Here the CDR3 reads CASSQGSEQYF. In nucleotides, the CDR3 is TGTGCCAGCAGCCAAGGGTCCGAGCAGTACTTC.